This T cell receptor beta chain was sequenced during a study of response to subunit inactivated influenza vaccine. The study, taken as a whole, reports: With each seasonal influenza vaccination, the authors suggested, few new T cells are recruited.

The table lists this clonotype with a few counts. Its antigen is still unknown. Trimming cost V 6 bases and J 6 bases, with 17 bases left between them. The CDR3 extends over 15 amino acids. Via MiXCR, TCRdb re-called the RT-PCR reads, giving one row per CDR3 protein. This sample carries hundreds of thousands of distinct CDR3 sequences, around 9.9% of them seen once, and the ten largest clones take about an eighth. Source: PBMCs from blood, taken more than 35 days after vaccination. This chain joins TRBV12-3 or TRBV12-4 and TRBJ2-2; D call uncertain. The clonotype originates from a middle-aged man who received an inactivated influenza vaccine. The CDR3 coding sequence is TGTGCCAGCAGCAACCTACGTACAACGGCCGGGGAGCTGTTTTTT. It encodes CASSNLRTTAGELFF.